The present T cell receptor (beta chain) was sequenced within a study of molecular identifiers for immune sequencing clone quantification (dated by TCRdb to between 2017 and 2018). With respect to the entire study: For a replicate experiment, the RNA from either 20,000 or 100,000 naive CD8 T cells was divided into five aliquots, and four of those aliquots went on to sequencing. This methods study benchmarked molecular-identifier clustering-based TCR repertoire sequencing (MIDCIRS) and TCR RNA copy counting, using CD8 T cells to do so.

Libraries of naive CD8 T cells were generated from roughly 20,000 to 1,000,000 sorted cells, with 10%, 30% or 50% of the purified RNA used. Naive CD8 T cells, defined as CD8+CD4-CCR7+CD45RA+, were FACS-sorted into RLT Plus buffer on a BD FACSAria II. Detection sensitivity was tested by spiking Jurkat RNA equal to around 11 TCR copies' worth into samples containing roughly 19,000-1,000,000 naive CD8 T cells. CD8 T cells were enriched with RosetteSep CD8+ T Cell Enrichment Cocktail and Ficoll-Paque, followed by ACK red cell lysis. The library was produced with PCR. Instrument used: NextSeq 500. Bulk TCR libraries were prepared as previously described, using TCR primers listed in Table S5. The Qiagen AllPrep DNA/RNA kit was used to purify total RNA. Before analysis, reads from multiple sequencing runs of the same library were pooled. Per the original workflow: Reads were retained only if their TCR constant sequence matched exactly, and those retained reads were trimmed to 150 nt and grouped according to their 12-nt molecular barcodes. Within each barcode group, reads were sub-clustered at a 15% Levenshtein threshold, and quality-weighted consensus sequences were built per RNA molecule. Non-functional sequences were filtered out, along with any lower-count sequence sitting one edit away from another sequence. Based on a fit of two negative binomial distributions, barcode sub-clusters having less than 20% of the maximum read count were discarded. The public sequencing data were trimmed at Q25 with fastp and processed into clonotypes with MiXCR by TCRdb, which kept only in-frame beta chains. Entries are consolidated by CDR3 protein sequence, retaining the most common genes and DNA. The V and J calls here are based on TCRdb, not the publication. This sample gives nearly 650,000 distinct CDR3 sequences in total; around 25% of them show up just once. The ten largest clones add up to 0.78% of the sample.

What the study reported, not specific to this receptor: Spiked-in Jurkat TCR RNA equivalent to a single cell was reported to be detectable even among approximately 1 million naive CD8 T cells. In CMV-specific effector cells, clones with more than 20 RNA copies accounted for over 97% of molecules, whereas in naive cells such clones accounted for under 1%. The sizes of highly expanded clones could end up underestimated when identical TCR molecules share a barcode. The naive libraries included spiked-in Jurkat TCR RNA (10 copies' worth), and this RNA is not part of the donor repertoire. Modeling indicated approximately 3.1 TCR RNA copies recovered per cell, compared with about 10 by digital PCR, which implies a capture efficiency of approximately 30%. Without barcode sub-clustering, chimeric consensus sequences inflated TCR diversity; chimeras reached as high as 47%.

Its CDR3 holds 17 amino acids, cysteine through phenylalanine. Only the CDR3 portion is preserved as DNA: 51 bases, with reading frame beginning at the first base. CDR1 and CDR2 are drawn from the germline V gene (reference sequence): GTSNPN, SVGIG. At the junction V is shortened by 0 bases and J by 0 bases, with 15 bases in between. Many counts were recorded for this clonotype. It has no known antigen specificity. Per-base quality was not reported, and no clone a single base away is much larger than it. Rearrangement joined TRBV30 to TRBJ2-1; tentative D gene TRBD2, with 5 bases matching. Sequenced: naive CD8+ T cells from blood, with Jurkat cell RNA spiked in. The cell subset or site label for this specimen denotes: FACS-sorted CD8+CD4-CCR7+CD45RA+ naive T cells. This TCR derives from a human donor in good health. Some libraries in this study had Jurkat cell RNA spiked in. The CDR3 in this case is CAWSVPRTGSSYNEQFF. The DNA sequence is TGTGCCTGGAGTGTACCGCGGACTGGAAGCTCCTACAATGAGCAGTTCTTC.